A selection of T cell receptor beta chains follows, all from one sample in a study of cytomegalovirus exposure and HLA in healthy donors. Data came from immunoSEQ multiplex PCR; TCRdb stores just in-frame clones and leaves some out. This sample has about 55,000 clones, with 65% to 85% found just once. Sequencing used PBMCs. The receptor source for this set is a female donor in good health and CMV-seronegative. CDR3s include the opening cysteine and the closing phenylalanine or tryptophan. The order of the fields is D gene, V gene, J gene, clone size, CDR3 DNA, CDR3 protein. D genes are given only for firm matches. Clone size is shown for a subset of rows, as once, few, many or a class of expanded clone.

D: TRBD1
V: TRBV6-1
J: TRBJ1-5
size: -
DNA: TGTGCCAGCAATCGACAGGGGAGCAATCAGCCCCAGCATTTT
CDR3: CASNRQGSNQPQHF

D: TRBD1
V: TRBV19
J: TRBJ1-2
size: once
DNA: TGTGCCAGTAGTCCCCGACCTGGGACAGAGTTTTCTAGTCACACCTTC
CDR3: CASSPRPGTEFSSHTF

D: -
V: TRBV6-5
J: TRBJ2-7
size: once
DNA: TGTGCCAGCAGTTACTCCGGACAGATGCTACGGGAGCAGTACTTC
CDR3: CASSYSGQMLREQYF

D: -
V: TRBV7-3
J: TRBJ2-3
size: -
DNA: TGTGCCAGCAGCTTAACGGGCAGGGTCACAGATACGCAGTATTTT
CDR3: CASSLTGRVTDTQYF

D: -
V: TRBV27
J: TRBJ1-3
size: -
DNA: TGTGCCAGCAGCGATAGGGGCTCTGGAAACACCATATATTTT
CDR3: CASSDRGSGNTIYF

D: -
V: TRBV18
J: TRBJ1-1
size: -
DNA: TGTGCCAGCTCGAGGGAGAACACTGAAGCTTTCTTT
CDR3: CASSRENTEAFF

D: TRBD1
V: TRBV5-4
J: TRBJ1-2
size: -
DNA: TGTGCCAGCAGCATGGGACAGGGAGATGGCTACACCTTC
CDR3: CASSMGQGDGYTF

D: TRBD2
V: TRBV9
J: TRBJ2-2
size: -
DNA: TGTGCCAGCAGAGGCGGACTAGTCGCAACCGGGGAGCTGTTTTTT
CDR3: CASRGGLVATGELFF

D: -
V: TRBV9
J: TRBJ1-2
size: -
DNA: TGTGCCAGCAGCGTAGGGGAGGGGAGGGGAGATGGCTACACCTTC
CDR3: CASSVGEGRGDGYTF

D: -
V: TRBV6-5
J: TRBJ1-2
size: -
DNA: TGTGCCAGTAAGGGGCCCTACTATGGCTACACCTTC
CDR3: CASKGPYYGYTF

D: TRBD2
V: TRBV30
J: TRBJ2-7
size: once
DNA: TGTGCCTGGAGTGTACAAGCGGGAGCATCCTACGAGCAGTACTTC
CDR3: CAWSVQAGASYEQYF

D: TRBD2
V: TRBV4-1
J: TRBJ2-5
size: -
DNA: TGCGCCAGCAGCCCCTCCTCACTAGCGGGATGGGAGACCCAGTACTTC
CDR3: CASSPSSLAGWETQYF

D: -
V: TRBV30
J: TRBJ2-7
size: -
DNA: TGTGCCTGGAGTGTAGATATGGGAGGGGGCTCCTACGAGCAGTACTTC
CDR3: CAWSVDMGGGSYEQYF

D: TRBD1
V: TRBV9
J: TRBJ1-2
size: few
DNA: TGTGCCAGCAGCGTGGGGTTCAGGACCGGACAGGGGGCTGTGGGCTACACCTTC
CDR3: CASSVGFRTGQGAVGYTF

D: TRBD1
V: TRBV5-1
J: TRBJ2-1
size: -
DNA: TGCGCCAGCAGCTTGGGGACAGGAAGCTCCTACAATGAGCAGTTCTTC
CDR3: CASSLGTGSSYNEQFF

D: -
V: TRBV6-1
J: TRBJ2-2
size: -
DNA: TGTGCCAGCAGTGAAATAAGCGGAAAGGCGGGGCTGTTTTTT
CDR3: CASSEISGKAGLFF

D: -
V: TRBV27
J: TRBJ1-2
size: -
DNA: TGTGCCAGCAGTTTAGGGTGGGGACAAGCTAACTATGGCTACACCTTC
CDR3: CASSLGWGQANYGYTF

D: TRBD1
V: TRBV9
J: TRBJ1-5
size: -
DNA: TGTGCCAGCAGCGCGACAGGGGGCAATCAGCCCCAGCATTTT
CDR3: CASSATGGNQPQHF

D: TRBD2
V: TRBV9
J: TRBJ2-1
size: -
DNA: TGTGCCAGCAGCGTAGGACTAGCAAGCTCCTACAATGAGCAGTTCTTC
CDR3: CASSVGLASSYNEQFF

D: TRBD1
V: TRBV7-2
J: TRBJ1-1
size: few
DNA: TGTGCCAGCAGCTCGGACAGGTGGAACACTGAAGCTTTCTTT
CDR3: CASSSDRWNTEAFF

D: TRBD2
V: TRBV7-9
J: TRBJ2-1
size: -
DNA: TGTGCCAGCAGCCCCCGGACGGGACTAGCAGGCAATGAGCAGTTCTTC
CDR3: CASSPRTGLAGNEQFF

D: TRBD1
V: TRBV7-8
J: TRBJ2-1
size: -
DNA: TGTGCCAGCAGCCCCCAACGACTGGACAGGTTCTCCTACAATGAGCAGTTCTTC
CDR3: CASSPQRLDRFSYNEQFF

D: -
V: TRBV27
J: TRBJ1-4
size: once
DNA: TGTGCCTCCTCGGGGAAGGGCGCGACTAATGAAAAACTGTTTTTT
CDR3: CASSGKGATNEKLFF

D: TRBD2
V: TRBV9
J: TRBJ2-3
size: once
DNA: TGTGCCAGCAGCACCCGGACTAGCGGGAGTATGTCAGATACGCAGTATTTT
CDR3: CASSTRTSGSMSDTQYF

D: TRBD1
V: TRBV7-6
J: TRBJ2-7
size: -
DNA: TGTGCCAGCAGCTTAGAAGGGGCAGGGGGTGACGAGCAGTACTTC
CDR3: CASSLEGAGGDEQYF

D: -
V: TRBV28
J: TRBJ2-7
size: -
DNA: TGTGCCAGCAGTTTGTCTAGCCGCGTCTTCTACGAGCAGTACTTC
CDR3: CASSLSSRVFYEQYF

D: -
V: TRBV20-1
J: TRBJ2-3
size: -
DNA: TGCAGTGCGGGCAGCACAGATACGCAGTATTTT
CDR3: CSAGSTDTQYF

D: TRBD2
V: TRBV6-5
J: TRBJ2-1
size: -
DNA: TGTGCCAGCAGCCCACAGCGGGGGGGCCGTAATGAGCAGTTCTTC
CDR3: CASSPQRGGRNEQFF

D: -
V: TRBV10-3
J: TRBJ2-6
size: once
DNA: TGTGCCACCCAACTTGCCGGGGCCAACGTCCTGACTTTC
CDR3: CATQLAGANVLTF

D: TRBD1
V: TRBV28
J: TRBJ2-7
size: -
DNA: TGTGCCAGCAGTTCACCACCCACCCGGACAGGACACATGGACTACGAGCAGTACTTC
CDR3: CASSSPPTRTGHMDYEQYF

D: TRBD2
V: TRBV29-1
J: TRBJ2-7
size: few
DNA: TGCAGCGTAACCAGGACTAGCGGGATCCTATACGAGCAGTACTTC
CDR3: CSVTRTSGILYEQYF

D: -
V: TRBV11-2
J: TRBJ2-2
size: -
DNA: TGTGCCAGCAGCCTTCAAGGGGGGGTGAACACCGGGGAGCTGTTTTTT
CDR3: CASSLQGGVNTGELFF

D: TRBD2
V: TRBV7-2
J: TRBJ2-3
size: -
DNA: TGTGCCAGCAGCGCTACACTAGCGGGAGGCGGGTCCAGTACGCAGTATTTT
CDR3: CASSATLAGGGSSTQYF

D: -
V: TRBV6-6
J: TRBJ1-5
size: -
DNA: TGTGCCAGCAGTTACAGGGACACTCCGAGTGATCAGCCCCAGCATTTT
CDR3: CASSYRDTPSDQPQHF

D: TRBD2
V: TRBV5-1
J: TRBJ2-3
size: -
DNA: TGCGCCAGCAGCGCCACTAGCGGGGGCACAGATACGCAGTATTTT
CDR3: CASSATSGGTDTQYF

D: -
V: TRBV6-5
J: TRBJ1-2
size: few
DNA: TGTGCCAGCAGTTATTTCGGAGGTGGAGGGGACTATGGCTACACCTTC
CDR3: CASSYFGGGGDYGYTF

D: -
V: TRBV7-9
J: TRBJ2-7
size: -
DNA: TGTGCCAGCTCCACCTCAGCGACCGGAACCTACGAGCAGTACTTC
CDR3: CASSTSATGTYEQYF

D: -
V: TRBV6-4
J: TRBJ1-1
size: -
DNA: TGTGCCAGCAGTGCAGACAGGAATTCTGAAGCTTTCTTT
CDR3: CASSADRNSEAFF

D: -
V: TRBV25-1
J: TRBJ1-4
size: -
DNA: TGTGCCAGCAGTGATTTGGCAGGGCCTAATGAAAAACTGTTTTTT
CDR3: CASSDLAGPNEKLFF

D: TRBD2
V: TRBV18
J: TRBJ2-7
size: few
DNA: TGTGCCAGCTCACCTGGGAGTAGCGGGAGTACGTACGAGCAGTACTTC
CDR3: CASSPGSSGSTYEQYF

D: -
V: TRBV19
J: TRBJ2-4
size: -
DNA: TGTGCCAGTATTTCGGCGGGTTCCAAAAACATTCAGTACTTC
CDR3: CASISAGSKNIQYF

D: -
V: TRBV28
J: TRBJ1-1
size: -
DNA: TGTGCCAGCGGGCTGTCTGCGAACACTGAAGCTTTCTTT
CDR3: CASGLSANTEAFF

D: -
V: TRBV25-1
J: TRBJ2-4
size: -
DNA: TGTGCCAGCAGTGGTAGACAGGGGAGGGACATTCAGTACTTC
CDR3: CASSGRQGRDIQYF

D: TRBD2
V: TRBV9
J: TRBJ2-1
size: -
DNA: TGTGGGAGGGGTAGCGGGAGGGGGGACAATGAGCAGTTCTTC
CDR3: CGRGSGRGDNEQFF

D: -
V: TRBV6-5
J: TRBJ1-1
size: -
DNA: TGTGCCAGCAGTTTCCTGGGGGCACGGGCGAACACTGAAGCTTTCTTT
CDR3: CASSFLGARANTEAFF

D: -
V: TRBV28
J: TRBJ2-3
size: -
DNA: TGTGCCAGCAGTTGGAACGGGGGAGGCACAGATACGCAGTATTTT
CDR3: CASSWNGGGTDTQYF

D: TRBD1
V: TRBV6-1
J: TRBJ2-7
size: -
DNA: TGTGCCAGCAGTGACTGGGGGACAGGGGTTCGCGAGCAGTACTTC
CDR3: CASSDWGTGVREQYF

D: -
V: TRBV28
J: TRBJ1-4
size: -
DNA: TGTGCCAGCAGTTTAATGCGGGGGATGGGAAAAACTAATGAAAAACTGTTTTTT
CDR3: CASSLMRGMGKTNEKLFF